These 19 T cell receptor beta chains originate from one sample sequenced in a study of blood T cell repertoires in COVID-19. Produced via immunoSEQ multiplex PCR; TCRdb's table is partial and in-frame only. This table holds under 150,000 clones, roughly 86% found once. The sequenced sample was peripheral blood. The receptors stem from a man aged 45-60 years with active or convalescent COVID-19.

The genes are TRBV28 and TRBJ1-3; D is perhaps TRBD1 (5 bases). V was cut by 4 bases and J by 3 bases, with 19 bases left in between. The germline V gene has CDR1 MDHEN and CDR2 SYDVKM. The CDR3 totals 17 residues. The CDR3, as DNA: TGTGCCAGCAGTTGGGTCCTGGGCAGGGTCGGTGGAAACACCATATATTTT. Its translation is CASSWVLGRVGGNTIYF.

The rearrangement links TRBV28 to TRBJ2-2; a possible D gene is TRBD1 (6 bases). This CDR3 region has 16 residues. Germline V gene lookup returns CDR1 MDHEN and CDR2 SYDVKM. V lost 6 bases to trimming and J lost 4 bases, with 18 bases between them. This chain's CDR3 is CASSRRGKAGTGELFF. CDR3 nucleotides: TGTGCCAGCAGCCGAAGGGGGAAAGCTGGCACCGGGGAGCTGTTTTTT.

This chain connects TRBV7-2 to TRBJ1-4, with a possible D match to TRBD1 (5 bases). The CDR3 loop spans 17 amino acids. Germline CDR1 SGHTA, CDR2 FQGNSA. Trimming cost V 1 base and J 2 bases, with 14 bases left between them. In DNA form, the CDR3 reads TGTGCCAGCAGCTTAGTAGGTGGGGGGAATACTAATGAAAAACTGTTTTTT. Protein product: CASSLVGGGNTNEKLFF. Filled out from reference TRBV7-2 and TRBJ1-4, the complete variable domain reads GAGVSQSPSNKVTEKGKDVELRCDPISGHTALYWYRQSLGQGLEFLIYFQGNSAPDKSGLPSDRFSAERTGGSVSTLTIQRTQQEDSAVYLCASSLVGGGNTNEKLFFGSGTQLSVL.

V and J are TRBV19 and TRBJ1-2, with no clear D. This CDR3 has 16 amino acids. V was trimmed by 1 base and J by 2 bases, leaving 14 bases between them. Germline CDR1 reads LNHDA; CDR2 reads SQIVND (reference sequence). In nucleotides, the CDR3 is TGTGCCAGTAGTATAGGCCCGGGGATTTCGAACTATGGCTACACCTTC. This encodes CASSIGPGISNYGYTF.

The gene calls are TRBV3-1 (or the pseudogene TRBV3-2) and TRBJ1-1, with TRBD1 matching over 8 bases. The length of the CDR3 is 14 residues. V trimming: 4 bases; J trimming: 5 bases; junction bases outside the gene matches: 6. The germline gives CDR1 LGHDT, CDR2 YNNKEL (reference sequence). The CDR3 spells CASSPRTGWTEAFF. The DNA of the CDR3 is TGTGCCAGCAGCCCCCGGACAGGGTGGACTGAAGCTTTCTTT.

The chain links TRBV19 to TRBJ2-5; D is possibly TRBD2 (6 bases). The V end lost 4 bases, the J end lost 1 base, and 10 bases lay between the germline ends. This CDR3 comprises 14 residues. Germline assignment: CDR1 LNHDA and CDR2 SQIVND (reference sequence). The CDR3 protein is CASSNRDSQETQYF. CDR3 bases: TGTGCCAGTAGTAATCGGGACTCCCAAGAGACCCAGTACTTC. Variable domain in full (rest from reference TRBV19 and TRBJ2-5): DGGITQSPKYLFRKEGQNVTLSCEQNLNHDAMYWYRQDPGQGLRLIYYSQIVNDFQKGDIAEGYSVSREKKESFPLTVTSAQKNPTAFYLCASSNRDSQETQYFGPGTRLLVL.

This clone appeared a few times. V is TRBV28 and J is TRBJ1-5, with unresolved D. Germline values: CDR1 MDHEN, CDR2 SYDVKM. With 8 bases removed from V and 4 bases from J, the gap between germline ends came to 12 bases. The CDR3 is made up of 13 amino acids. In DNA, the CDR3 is TGTGCCAGCGCCAAATTTAGTAATCAGCCCCAGCATTTT. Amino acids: CASAKFSNQPQHF.

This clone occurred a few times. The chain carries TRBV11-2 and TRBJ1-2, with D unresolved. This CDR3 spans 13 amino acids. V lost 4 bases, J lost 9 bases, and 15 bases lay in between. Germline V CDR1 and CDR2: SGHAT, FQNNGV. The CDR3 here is CASSSSEGRSYTF. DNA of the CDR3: TGTGCCAGCAGCTCGTCAGAGGGCCGGAGCTACACCTTC.

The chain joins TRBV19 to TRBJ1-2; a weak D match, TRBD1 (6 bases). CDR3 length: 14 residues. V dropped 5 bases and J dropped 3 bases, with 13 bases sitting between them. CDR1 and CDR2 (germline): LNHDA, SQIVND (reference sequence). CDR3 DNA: TGTGCCAGTAGTCCCCACAGGGATGACTATGGCTACACCTTC. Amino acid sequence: CASSPHRDDYGYTF.

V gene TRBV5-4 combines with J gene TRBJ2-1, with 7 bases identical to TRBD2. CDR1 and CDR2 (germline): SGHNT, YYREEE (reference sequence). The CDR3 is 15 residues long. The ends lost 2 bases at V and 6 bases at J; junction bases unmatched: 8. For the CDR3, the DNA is TGTGCCAGCAGCTTAGCGGGACCGAGCGGCAATGAGCAGTTCTTC. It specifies CASSLAGPSGNEQFF.

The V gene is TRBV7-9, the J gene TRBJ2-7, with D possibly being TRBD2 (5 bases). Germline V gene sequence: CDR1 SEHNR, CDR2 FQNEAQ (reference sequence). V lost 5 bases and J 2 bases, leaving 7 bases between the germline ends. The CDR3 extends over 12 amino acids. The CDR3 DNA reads TGTGCCAGCAGCGACGGGGCCTACGAGCAGTACTTC. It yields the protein CASSDGAYEQYF.

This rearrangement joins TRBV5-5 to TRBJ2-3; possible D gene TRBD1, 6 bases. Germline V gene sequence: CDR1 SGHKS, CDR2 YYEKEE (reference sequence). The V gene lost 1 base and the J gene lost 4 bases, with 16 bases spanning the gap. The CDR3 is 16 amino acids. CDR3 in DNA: TGTGCCAGCAGCTTGTCCGGCCAGGGGTGGGCAGATACGCAGTATTTT. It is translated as CASSLSGQGWADTQYF.

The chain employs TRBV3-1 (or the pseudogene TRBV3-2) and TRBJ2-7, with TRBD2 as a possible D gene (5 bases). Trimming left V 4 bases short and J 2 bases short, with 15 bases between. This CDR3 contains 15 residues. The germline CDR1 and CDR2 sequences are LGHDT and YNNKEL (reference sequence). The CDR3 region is CASSPFGSGTYEQYF. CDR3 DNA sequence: TGTGCCAGCAGCCCGTTCGGCAGCGGCACCTACGAGCAGTACTTC.

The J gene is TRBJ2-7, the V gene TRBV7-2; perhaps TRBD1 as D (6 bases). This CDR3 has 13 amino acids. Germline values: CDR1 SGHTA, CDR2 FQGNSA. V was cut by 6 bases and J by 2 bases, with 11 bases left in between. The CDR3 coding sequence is TGTGCCAGCAGTAAAGGACAGACCTACGAGCAGTACTTC. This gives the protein CASSKGQTYEQYF.

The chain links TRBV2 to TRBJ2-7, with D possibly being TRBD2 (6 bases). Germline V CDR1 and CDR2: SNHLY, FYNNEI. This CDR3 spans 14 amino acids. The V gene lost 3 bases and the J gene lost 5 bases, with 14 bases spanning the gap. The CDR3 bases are TGTGCCAGCAGTGACGGGGGAAGGAAGAACGAGCAGTACTTC. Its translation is CASSDGGRKNEQYF. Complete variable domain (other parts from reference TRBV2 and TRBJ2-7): EPEVTQTPSHQVTQMGQEVILRCVPISNHLYFYWYRQILGQKVEFLVSFYNNEISEKSEIFDDQFSVERPDGSNFTLKIRSTKLEDSAMYFCASSDGGRKNEQYFGPGTRLTVT.

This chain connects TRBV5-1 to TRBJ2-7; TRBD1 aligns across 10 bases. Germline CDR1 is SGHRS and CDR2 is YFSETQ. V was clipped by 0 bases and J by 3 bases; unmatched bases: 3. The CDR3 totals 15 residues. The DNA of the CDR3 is TGCGCCAGCAGCTTGGCCGGGACAGGGGACTACGAGCAGTACTTC. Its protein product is CASSLAGTGDYEQYF.

CDR3 DNA sequence: TGTGCCAGCAGCTGGCGGGGGGGCGCCGGCAAAAACATTCAGTACTTC. It translates to CASSWRGGAGKNIQYF. This chain links TRBV5-8 with TRBJ2-4, with 9 bases matching TRBD2. The CDR3 is 16 amino acids. J lost 3 bases, V lost 3 bases, and 7 bases had no gene match. Germline CDR1 and CDR2: SGHTS and YDEGEE.

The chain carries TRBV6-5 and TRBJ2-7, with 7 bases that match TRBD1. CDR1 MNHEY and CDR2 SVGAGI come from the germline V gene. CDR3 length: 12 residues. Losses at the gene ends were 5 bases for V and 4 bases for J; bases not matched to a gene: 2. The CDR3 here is CASSNRGYEQYF. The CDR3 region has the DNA TGTGCCAGCAGTAACAGGGGTTACGAGCAGTACTTC.

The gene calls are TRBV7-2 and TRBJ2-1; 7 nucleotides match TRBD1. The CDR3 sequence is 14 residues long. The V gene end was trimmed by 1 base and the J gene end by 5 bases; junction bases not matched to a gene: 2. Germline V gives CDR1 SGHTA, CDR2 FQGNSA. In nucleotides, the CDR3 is TGTGCCAGCAGCTTAGTAGGGGGCCACAATGAGCAGTTCTTC. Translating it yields CASSLVGGHNEQFF.